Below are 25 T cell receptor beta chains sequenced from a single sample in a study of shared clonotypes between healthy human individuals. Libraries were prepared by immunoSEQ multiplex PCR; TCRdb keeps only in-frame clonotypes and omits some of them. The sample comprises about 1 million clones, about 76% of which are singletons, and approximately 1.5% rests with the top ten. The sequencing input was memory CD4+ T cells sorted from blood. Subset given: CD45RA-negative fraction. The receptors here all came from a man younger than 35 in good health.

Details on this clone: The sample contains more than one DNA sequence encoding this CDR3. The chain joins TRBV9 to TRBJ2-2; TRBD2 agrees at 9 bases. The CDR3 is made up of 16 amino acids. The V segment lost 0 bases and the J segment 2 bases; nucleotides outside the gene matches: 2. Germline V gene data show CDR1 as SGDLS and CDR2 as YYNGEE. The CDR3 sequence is CASSVGLAGNTGELFF. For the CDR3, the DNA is TGTGCCAGCAGCGTAGGCCTAGCGGGAAACACCGGGGAGCTGTTTTTT. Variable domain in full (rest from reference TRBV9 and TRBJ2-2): DSGVTQTPKHLITATGQRVTLRCSPRSGDLSVYWYQQSLDQGLQFLIQYYNGEERAKGNILERFSAQQFPDLHSELNLSSLELGDSALYFCASSVGLAGNTGELFFGEGSRLTVL.

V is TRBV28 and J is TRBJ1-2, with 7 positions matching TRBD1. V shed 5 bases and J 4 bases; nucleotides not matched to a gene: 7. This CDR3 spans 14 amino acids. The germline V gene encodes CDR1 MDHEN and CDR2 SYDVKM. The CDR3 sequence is CASSLSRGGYGYTF. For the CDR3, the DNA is TGTGCCAGCAGTCTCTCCAGGGGGGGCTATGGCTACACCTTC.

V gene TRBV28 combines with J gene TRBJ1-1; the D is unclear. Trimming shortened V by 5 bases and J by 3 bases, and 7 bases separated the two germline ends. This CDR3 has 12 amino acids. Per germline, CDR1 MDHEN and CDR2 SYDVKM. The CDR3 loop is CASSTRDTEAFF. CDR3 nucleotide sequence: TGTGCCAGCAGTACCCGGGACACTGAAGCTTTCTTT.

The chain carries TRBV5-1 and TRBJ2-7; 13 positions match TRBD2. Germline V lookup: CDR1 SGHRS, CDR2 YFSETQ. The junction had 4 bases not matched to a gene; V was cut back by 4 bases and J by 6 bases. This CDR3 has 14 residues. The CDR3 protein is CASSELAGGTEQYF. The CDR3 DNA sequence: TGCGCCAGCAGCGAACTAGCGGGAGGGACCGAGCAGTACTTC.

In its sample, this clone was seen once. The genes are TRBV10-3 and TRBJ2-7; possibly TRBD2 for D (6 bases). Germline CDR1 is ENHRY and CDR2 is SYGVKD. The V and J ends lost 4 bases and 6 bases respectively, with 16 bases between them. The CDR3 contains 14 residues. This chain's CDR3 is CAISGSGGPGEQYF. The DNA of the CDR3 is TGTGCCATCAGTGGGTCCGGAGGGCCAGGCGAGCAGTACTTC.

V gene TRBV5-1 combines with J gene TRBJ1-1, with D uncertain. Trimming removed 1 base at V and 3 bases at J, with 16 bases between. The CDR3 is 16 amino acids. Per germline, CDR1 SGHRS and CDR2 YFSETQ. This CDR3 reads CASSLWNGQSDTEAFF. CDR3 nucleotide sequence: TGCGCCAGCAGCTTGTGGAACGGGCAGAGTGACACTGAAGCTTTCTTT.

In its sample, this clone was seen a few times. CDR3 in DNA: TGTGCCAGCAGACCCGAGCCGGCAGGGGGATCGAACCTACTAGCCAAAAACATTCAGTACTTC. Residues: CASRPEPAGGSNLLAKNIQYF. The chain joins TRBV2 to TRBJ2-4; 7 positions match TRBD1. Germline lookup yields CDR1 SNHLY and CDR2 FYNNEI. The CDR3 runs 21 residues. The V gene end was trimmed by 6 bases and the J gene end by 0 bases; junction bases not matched to a gene: 23. The full variable domain, rest sourced from reference TRBV2 and TRBJ2-4, is EPEVTQTPSHQVTQMGQEVILRCVPISNHLYFYWYRQILGQKVEFLVSFYNNEISEKSEIFDDQFSVERPDGSNFTLKIRSTKLEDSAMYFCASRPEPAGGSNLLAKNIQYFGAGTRLSVL.

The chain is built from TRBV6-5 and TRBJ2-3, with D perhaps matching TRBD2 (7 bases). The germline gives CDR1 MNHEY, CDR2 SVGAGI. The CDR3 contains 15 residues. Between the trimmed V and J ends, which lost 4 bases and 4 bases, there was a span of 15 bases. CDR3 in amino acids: CASSSGRGPADTQYF. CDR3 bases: TGTGCCAGCAGTTCTGGGCGGGGGCCCGCAGATACGCAGTATTTT.

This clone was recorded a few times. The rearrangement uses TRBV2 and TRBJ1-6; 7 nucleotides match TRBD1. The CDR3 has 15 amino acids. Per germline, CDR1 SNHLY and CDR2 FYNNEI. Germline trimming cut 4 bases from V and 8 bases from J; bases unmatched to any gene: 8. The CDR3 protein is CASSGPGTEYSPLHF. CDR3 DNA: TGTGCCAGCAGTGGACCCGGGACAGAGTATTCACCCCTCCACTTT.

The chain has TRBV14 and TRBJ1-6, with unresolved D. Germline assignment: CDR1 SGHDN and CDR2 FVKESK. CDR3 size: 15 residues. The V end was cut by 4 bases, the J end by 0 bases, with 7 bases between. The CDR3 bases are TGTGCCAGCAGCCCCCTGAGCTCCTATAATTCACCCCTCCACTTT. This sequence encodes CASSPLSSYNSPLHF.

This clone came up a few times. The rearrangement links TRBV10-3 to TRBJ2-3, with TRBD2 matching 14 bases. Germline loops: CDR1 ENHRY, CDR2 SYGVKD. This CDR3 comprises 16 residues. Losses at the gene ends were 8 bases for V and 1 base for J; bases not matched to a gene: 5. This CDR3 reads CAIRGLAGVGTDTQYF. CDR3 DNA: TGTGCCATCCGGGGACTAGCGGGAGTAGGCACAGATACGCAGTATTTT.

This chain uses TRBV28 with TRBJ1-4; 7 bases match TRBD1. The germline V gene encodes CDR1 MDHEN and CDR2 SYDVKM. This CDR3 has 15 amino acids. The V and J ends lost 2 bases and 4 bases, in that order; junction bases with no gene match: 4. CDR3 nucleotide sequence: TGTGCCAGCAGTTTACCGGGACAGATTAATGAAAAACTGTTTTTT. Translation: CASSLPGQINEKLFF.

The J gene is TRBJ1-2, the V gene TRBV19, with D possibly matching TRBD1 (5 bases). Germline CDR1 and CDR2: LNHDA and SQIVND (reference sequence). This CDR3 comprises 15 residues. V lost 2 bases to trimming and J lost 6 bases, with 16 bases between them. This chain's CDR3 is CASSINGGAAHGYTF. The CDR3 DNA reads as TGTGCCAGTAGTATAAACGGAGGGGCAGCCCATGGCTACACCTTC.

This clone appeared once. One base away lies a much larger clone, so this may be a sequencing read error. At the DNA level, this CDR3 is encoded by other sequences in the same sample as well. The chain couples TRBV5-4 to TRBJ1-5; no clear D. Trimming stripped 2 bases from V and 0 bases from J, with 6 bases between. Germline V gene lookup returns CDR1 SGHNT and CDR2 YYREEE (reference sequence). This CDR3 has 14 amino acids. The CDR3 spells CASSLGGSNQPQHF. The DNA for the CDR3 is TGTGCCAGCAGCTTAGGCGGTAGCAATCAGCCCCAGCATTTT.

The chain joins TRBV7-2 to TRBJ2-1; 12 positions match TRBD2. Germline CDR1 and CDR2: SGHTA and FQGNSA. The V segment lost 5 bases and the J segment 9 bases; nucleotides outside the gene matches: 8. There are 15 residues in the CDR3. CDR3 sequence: CASSPRTSGTTEQFF. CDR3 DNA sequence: TGTGCCAGCAGCCCCCGGACTAGCGGGACCACTGAGCAGTTCTTC.

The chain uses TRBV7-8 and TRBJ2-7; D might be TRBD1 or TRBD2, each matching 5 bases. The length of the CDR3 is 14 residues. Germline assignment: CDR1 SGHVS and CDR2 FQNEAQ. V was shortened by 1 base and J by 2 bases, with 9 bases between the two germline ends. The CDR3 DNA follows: TGTGCCAGCAGCTTAGGAGAGGGGCCCTACGAGCAGTACTTC. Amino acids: CASSLGEGPYEQYF.

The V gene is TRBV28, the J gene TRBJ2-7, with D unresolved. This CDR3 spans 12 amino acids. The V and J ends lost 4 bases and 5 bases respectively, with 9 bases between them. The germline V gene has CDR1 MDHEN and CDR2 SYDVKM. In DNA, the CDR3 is TGTGCCAGCAGTTCTGAGTACCACGAGCAGTACTTC. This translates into CASSSEYHEQYF.

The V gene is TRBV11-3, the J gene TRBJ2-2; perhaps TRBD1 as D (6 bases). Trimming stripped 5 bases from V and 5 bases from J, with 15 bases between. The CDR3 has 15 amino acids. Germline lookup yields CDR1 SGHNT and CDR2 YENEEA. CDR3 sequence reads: CASSATGKLTGELFF. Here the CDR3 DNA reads TGTGCCAGCAGCGCCACAGGGAAGCTGACCGGGGAGCTGTTTTTT.

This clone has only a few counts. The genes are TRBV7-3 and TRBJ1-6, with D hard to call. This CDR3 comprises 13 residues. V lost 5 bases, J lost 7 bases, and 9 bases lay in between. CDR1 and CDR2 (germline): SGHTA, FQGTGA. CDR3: CASSRDHNSPLHF. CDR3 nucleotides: TGTGCCAGCAGCCGAGATCACAATTCACCCCTCCACTTT.

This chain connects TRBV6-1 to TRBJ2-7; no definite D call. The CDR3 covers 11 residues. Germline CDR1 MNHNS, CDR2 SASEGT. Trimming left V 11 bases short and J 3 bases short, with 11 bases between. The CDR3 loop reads CAVQTSYEQYF. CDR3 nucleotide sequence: TGTGCCGTACAGACGAGCTACGAGCAGTACTTC.

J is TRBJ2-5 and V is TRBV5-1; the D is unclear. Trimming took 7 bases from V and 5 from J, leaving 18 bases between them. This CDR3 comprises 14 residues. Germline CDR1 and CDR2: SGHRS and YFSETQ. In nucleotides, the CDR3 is TGCGCCAGCGTATACCTCCCGGGCCAGGAGACCCAGTACTTC. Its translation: CASVYLPGQETQYF.

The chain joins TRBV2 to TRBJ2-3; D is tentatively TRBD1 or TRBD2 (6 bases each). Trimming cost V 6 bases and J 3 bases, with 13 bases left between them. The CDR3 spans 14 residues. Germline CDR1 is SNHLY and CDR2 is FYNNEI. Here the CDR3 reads CASRLGGGTDTQYF. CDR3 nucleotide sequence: TGTGCCAGCAGATTAGGGGGAGGAACAGATACGCAGTATTTT.

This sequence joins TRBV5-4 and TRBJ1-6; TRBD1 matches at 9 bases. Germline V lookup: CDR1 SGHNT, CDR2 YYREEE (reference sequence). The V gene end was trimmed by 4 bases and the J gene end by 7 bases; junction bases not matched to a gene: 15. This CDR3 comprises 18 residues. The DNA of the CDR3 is TGTGCCAGCAGCCCCACAGGGGGCACCGGGAGAAACAATTCACCCCTCCACTTT. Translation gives CASSPTGGTGRNNSPLHF.

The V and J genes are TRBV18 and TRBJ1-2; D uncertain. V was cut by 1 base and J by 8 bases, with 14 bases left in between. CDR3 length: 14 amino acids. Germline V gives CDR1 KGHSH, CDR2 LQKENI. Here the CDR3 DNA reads TGTGCCAGCTCACCACTGCAGGTCATGAGGGGCTACACCTTC. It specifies CASSPLQVMRGYTF.

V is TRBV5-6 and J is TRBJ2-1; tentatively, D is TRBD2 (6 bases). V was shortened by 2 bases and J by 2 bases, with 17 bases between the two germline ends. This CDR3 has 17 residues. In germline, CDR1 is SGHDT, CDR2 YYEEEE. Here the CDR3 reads CASSFYISGATYNEQFF. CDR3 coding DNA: TGTGCCAGCAGCTTTTATATTAGCGGAGCGACCTACAATGAGCAGTTCTTC. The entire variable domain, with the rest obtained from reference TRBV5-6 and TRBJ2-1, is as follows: DAGVTQSPTHLIKTRGQQVTLRCSPKSGHDTVSWYQQALGQGPQFIFQYYEEEERQRGNFPDRFSGHQFPNYSSELNVNALLLGDSALYLCASSFYISGATYNEQFFGPGTRLTVL.